This T cell receptor (beta chain) was retrieved from a study of PD-1 blockade in classical Hodgkin lymphoma (dated by TCRdb to about 2020). Regarding the study in general: The study used TCR beta sequencing and CyTOF to define a peripheral blood immune signature of response to PD-1 blockade in classical Hodgkin lymphoma. The paper's findings and limits, for the study overall: The study was limited to a single clinical trial cohort, and causes of repertoire differences, possibly disease activity or prior therapy, remained undefined. Baseline TCR diversity was reported to be lower in newly diagnosed patients than in healthy donors and to be lower still in relapsed/refractory patients.

Genomic DNA was extracted with the Qiagen DNeasy kit from unsorted PBMCs and from negatively selected CD4+ and CD8+ fractions. Using primers that anneal to V and J segments, immunoSEQ multiplex PCR amplified the TCR beta CDR3 regions. A synthetic immune receptor repertoire was used to minimize amplification bias, and remaining bias was computationally removed after sequencing. For the original study's pipeline: Custom Python scripts were used to quantify repertoire diversity as the Shannon entropy index. Unsorted, CD4+ and CD8+ repertoires were analyzed separately, except in combined analyses where CD4+ and CD8+ sequences were merged in silico. Sourced from immuneACCESS, this table was stored by TCRdb with only in-frame sequences that have V and J called. A share of the clones is absent; for the studies checked, an unresolved V gene accounts for under half, and the remainder has no known explanation. The V and J calls and clone size were taken over from that table, and D and trimming were inferred from the DNA. Here the sample has 15,000 to 20,000 clones; roughly four fifths occur a single time. Around 8.4% of the sample goes to the ten largest clones.

Explained via the paper, the time point label denotes: newly diagnosed, previously untreated cHL patient sample. To serve as a comparison group for the relapsed/refractory trial patients, PBMCs were sequenced from patients with newly diagnosed, previously untreated classical Hodgkin lymphoma. Peripheral blood was collected in 8 mL Vacutainer Cell Preparation Tubes, from which PBMCs were isolated by centrifugation and then cryopreserved. The CDR3 has 16 amino acids, counting the end cysteine and phenylalanine. The only DNA kept is the CDR3, 48 bases in frame from the first base. V loses 6 bases at its end and J loses 6 bases; junction bases beyond the gene matches: 13. As encoded in the germline V gene, CDR1 is MGHRA while CDR2 is YSYEKL. Details on this clone: Its recognized antigen is unknown. There are no base qualities to consult, and no much larger clone falls within one base.

The sequence derives from a human donor with classical Hodgkin lymphoma. Rearrangement joined TRBV4-1 to TRBJ2-1; 8 central nucleotides agree with TRBD2. Sequencing was done on a sample of peripheral blood mononuclear cells (PBMCs). The CDR3 amino acid sequence is: CASSPWGAGDPNEQFF. The DNA sequence reads TGCGCCAGCAGTCCTTGGGGAGCGGGAGACCCCAATGAGCAGTTCTTC.